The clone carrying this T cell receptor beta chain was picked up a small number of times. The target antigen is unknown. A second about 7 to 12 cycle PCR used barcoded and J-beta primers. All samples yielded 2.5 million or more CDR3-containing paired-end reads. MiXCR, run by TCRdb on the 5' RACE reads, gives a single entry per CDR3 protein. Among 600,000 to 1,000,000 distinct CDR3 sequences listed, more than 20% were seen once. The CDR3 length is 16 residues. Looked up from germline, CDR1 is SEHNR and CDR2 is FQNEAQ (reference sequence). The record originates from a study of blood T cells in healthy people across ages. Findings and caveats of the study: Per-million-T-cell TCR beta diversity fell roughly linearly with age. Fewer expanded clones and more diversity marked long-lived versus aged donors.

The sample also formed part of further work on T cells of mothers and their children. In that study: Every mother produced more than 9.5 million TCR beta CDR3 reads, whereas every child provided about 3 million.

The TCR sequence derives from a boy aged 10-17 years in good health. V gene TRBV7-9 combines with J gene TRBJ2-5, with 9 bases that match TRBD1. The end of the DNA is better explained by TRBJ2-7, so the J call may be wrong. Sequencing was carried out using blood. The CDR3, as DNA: TGTGCCAGCAGCACCACATGGACAGGGGAGATCTACGAGCAGTACTTC. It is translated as CASSTTWTGEIYEQYF.